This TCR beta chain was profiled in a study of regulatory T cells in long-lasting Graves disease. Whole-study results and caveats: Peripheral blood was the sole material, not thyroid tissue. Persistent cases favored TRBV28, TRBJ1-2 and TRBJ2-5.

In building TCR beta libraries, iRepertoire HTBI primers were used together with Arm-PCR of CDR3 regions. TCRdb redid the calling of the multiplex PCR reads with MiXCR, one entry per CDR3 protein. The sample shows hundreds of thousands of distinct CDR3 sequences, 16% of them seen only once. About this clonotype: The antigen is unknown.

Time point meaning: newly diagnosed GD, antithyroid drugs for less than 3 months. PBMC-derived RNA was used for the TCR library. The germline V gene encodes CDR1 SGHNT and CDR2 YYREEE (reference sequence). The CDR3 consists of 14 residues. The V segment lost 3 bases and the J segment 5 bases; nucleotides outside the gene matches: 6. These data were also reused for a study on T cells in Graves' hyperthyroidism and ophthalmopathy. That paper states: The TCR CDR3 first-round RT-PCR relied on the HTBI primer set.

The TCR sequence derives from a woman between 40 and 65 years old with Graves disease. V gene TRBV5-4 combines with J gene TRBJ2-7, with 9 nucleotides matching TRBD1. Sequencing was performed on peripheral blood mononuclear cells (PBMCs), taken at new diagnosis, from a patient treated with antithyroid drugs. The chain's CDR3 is CASSSDRGRNEQYF. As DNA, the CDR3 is TGTGCCAGCAGCTCGGACAGGGGTAGGAACGAGCAGTACTTC.